What follows are 18 T cell receptor beta chains derived from one specimen sequenced in a study of blood T cell repertoires in COVID-19. The data were produced by immunoSEQ multiplex PCR, yet TCRdb's version contains in-frame clones alone and is incomplete. The data contain 200,000 to 250,000 clones, roughly 85% of them singletons. The sample consisted of PBMCs or T cells enriched from blood (not recorded which). These receptors all come from a woman aged 40 to 55 with acute COVID-19.

This clone was observed a single time. The gene calls are TRBV10-3 and TRBJ2-7, with 11 bases identical to TRBD1. Germline trimming cut 6 bases from V and 2 bases from J; bases unmatched to any gene: 6. There are 15 residues in the CDR3. CDR1 ENHRY and CDR2 SYGVKD come from the germline V gene. CDR3 sequence: CAIRGPGQGAYEQYF. Here the CDR3 DNA reads TGTGCCATCAGGGGCCCGGGACAGGGGGCCTACGAGCAGTACTTC.

The V and J genes are TRBV18 and TRBJ2-2; D might be TRBD2 (5 bases). Germline V CDR1 and CDR2: KGHSH, LQKENI. V was pared by 1 base and J by 5 bases, with 14 bases between. The CDR3 spans 16 residues. CDR3: CASSPLLAGGTGELFF. As DNA, the CDR3 is TGTGCCAGCTCACCACTTCTAGCCGGAGGTACCGGGGAGCTGTTTTTT.

CDR3 region: CASKGGYATGTGERASGNTIYF. In nucleotides, the CDR3 is TGCGCCAGCAAAGGTGGCTATGCGACCGGGACAGGGGAACGAGCCTCTGGAAACACCATATATTTT. The chain combines TRBV4-1 with TRBJ1-3; 10 nucleotides line up with TRBD1. Trimming cost V 7 bases and J 0 bases; bases outside gene matches: 24. CDR1 and CDR2 from the germline V gene are MGHRA and YSYEKL. The CDR3 consists of 22 residues.

This chain uses TRBV13 with TRBJ2-1; no clear D gene. V gave up 0 bases and J gave up 12 bases, with 9 bases separating them. Per germline, CDR1 PRHDT and CDR2 FYEKMQ (reference sequence). This CDR3 comprises 12 residues. CDR3 sequence reads: CASSLGLTVQFF. In DNA form, the CDR3 reads TGTGCCAGCAGCTTAGGCCTAACTGTGCAGTTCTTC.

This clone appeared a single time. The chain joins TRBV2 to TRBJ1-2; D gene unclear. The CDR3 has 15 residues. Per the germline V gene, CDR1 is SNHLY and CDR2 is FYNNEI. V was pared by 4 bases and J by 4 bases, with 16 bases between. The CDR3 region has the DNA TGTGCCAGCAGTGCCGAGGGCCCCGCCCCCTATGGCTACACCTTC. Translated, it gives CASSAEGPAPYGYTF. Supplemented by reference TRBV2 and TRBJ1-2, the full variable domain reads EPEVTQTPSHQVTQMGQEVILRCVPISNHLYFYWYRQILGQKVEFLVSFYNNEISEKSEIFDDQFSVERPDGSNFTLKIRSTKLEDSAMYFCASSAEGPAPYGYTFGSGTRLTVV.

J is TRBJ1-5 and V is TRBV28; 12 nucleotides align to TRBD1. Germline-derived CDR1 and CDR2 are MDHEN and SYDVKM. Trimming took 6 bases from V and 0 from J; bases not matched to a gene: 9. There are 18 residues in the CDR3. CDR3 bases: TGTGCCAGCAGCCGGGACAGGGGGCGCGGTAGTAGCAATCAGCCCCAGCATTTT. It translates to CASSRDRGRGSSNQPQHF.

The DNA of the CDR3 is TGTGCCAGCAGTTACTCGTCGGGGTCGGCCGAGCAGTACTTC. Translated, it gives CASSYSSGSAEQYF. This rearrangement joins TRBV6-2 or TRBV6-3 to TRBJ2-7; D is possibly TRBD2 (5 bases). The germline V gene has CDR1 MNHEY and CDR2 SVGEGT. This CDR3 is 14 amino acids long. V was cut by 0 bases and J by 6 bases, with 12 bases left in between.

As regards this clone: At one boundary the junction diverges from the germline segment, which might be a read error. At the DNA level, this CDR3 is encoded by other sequences in the same sample as well. The rearrangement links TRBV3-1 (or the pseudogene TRBV3-2) to TRBJ1-2, with D tentatively TRBD1 (6 bases). The CDR3 is 16 residues long. CDR1 and CDR2 (germline): LGHDT, YNNKEL (reference sequence). The CDR3 spells CASSHATGLVLYGYTF. The CDR3 DNA reads as TGTGCTAGCAGCCACGCGACAGGCCTTGTACTTTATGGCTACACCTTC.

This chain joins TRBV5-4 and TRBJ2-1, with 9 bases fitting TRBD1. The germline gives CDR1 SGHNT, CDR2 YYREEE (reference sequence). With V trimmed by 4 bases and J by 2 bases, 4 bases remained unmatched. This CDR3 is 15 amino acids long. CDR3 coding DNA: TGTGCCAGCAGCGCCGGGGACAGGGCCTACAATGAGCAGTTCTTC. Translated, it gives CASSAGDRAYNEQFF.

In its sample, this clone was seen a few times. The CDR3: CASSSYTGELFF. For the CDR3, the DNA is TGCGCCAGCAGCTCCTACACCGGGGAGCTGTTTTTT. V is TRBV5-1 and J is TRBJ2-2; the D is unclear. The germline V and J ends were trimmed by 3 bases and 3 bases, with 3 bases remaining between them. CDR1 SGHRS and CDR2 YFSETQ come from the germline V gene. The CDR3 extends over 12 amino acids.

The rearrangement links TRBV28 to TRBJ1-2; 8 nucleotides line up with TRBD1. Germline CDR1 and CDR2: MDHEN and SYDVKM. V shed 3 bases, J shed 8 bases, and the junction held 5 bases outside the gene matches. The CDR3 runs to 13 residues. The CDR3 coding sequence is TGTGCCAGCAGTTTCCCAGGGGGCGACGGCTACACCTTC. Translating it yields CASSFPGGDGYTF.

The V and J genes are TRBV6-4 and TRBJ1-3; D is unresolved. V shed 5 bases and J shed 0 bases, with 8 bases lying between them. Germline CDR1 and CDR2: MRHNA and SNTAGT. CDR3 size: 14 residues. In DNA form, the CDR3 reads TGTGCCAGCAGTCCGAGAAACTCTGGAAACACCATATATTTT. As protein: CASSPRNSGNTIYF.

The chain couples TRBV5-1 to TRBJ2-3; 8 bases align to TRBD1. After removal of 1 base from V and 6 bases from J, the junction contained 7 bases not matched to a gene. Germline CDR1 reads SGHRS; CDR2 reads YFSETQ. There are 15 residues in the CDR3. CDR3 sequence (DNA): TGCGCCAGCAGCTTGCAGGGGGCCGCGGGGGATACGCAGTATTTT. This sequence encodes CASSLQGAAGDTQYF.

This rearrangement joins TRBV28 to TRBJ1-2; TRBD1 matches 7 bases. The germline gives CDR1 MDHEN, CDR2 SYDVKM. Trimming at V came to 3 bases and at J to 5 bases, leaving 6 bases not matched to a gene. The length of the CDR3 is 14 residues. For the CDR3, the DNA is TGTGCCAGCAGTTTTGAGGGGGCGCGATATGGCTACACCTTC. The encoded protein is CASSFEGARYGYTF.

The chain carries TRBV12-3 or TRBV12-4 and TRBJ1-5; D is ambiguous. V shed 7 bases and J shed 7 bases, with 14 bases lying between them. The CDR3 has 13 amino acids. The CDR3 DNA reads as TGTGCCAGCAACGCCGGGTCCGGACAGCCCCAGCATTTT. Protein: CASNAGSGQPQHF.

This chain connects TRBV18 to TRBJ2-3; D is perhaps TRBD1 (6 bases). This CDR3 has 15 amino acids. The germline V gene encodes CDR1 KGHSH and CDR2 LQKENI. The V end was cut by 3 bases, the J end by 5 bases, with 15 bases between. The DNA of the CDR3 is TGTGCCAGCTCACCCCAGGGGACGTCAGGAGATACGCAGTATTTT. It codes for CASSPQGTSGDTQYF. The full variable domain, completed using reference TRBV18 and TRBJ2-3, is NAGVMQNPRHLVRRRGQEARLRCSPMKGHSHVYWYRQLPEEGLKFMVYLQKENIIDESGMPKERFSAEFPKEGPSILRIQQVVRGDSAAYFCASSPQGTSGDTQYFGPGTRLTVL.

The CDR3 is CAISDGYTEAFF. The CDR3 DNA reads TGTGCCATCAGTGACGGTTACACTGAAGCTTTCTTT. This sequence joins TRBV10-3 and TRBJ1-1; D unresolved. Between the trimmed V and J ends, which lost 3 bases and 3 bases, there was a span of 5 bases. Looked up from germline, CDR1 is ENHRY and CDR2 is SYGVKD. There are 12 residues in the CDR3.

The rearrangement joins TRBV6-2 or TRBV6-3 to TRBJ1-5; TRBD1 aligns across 7 bases. Germline loops: CDR1 MNHEY, CDR2 SVGEGT. CDR3 size: 16 residues. V lost 2 bases, J lost 5 bases, and 9 bases stayed unmatched. The CDR3 region has the DNA TGTGCCAGCAGTTACCCGCTAGGGACAGCCGATCAGCCCCAGCATTTT. This gives the protein CASSYPLGTADQPQHF.